A single sample gave rise to the 3 T cell receptor beta chains below, sequenced in a study of blood T cell repertoires in COVID-19. Sequenced by immunoSEQ multiplex PCR; TCRdb stores in-frame clones only, minus some. The sample lists approximately 300,000 clones; more than 75% were seen once. The source material was PBMCs or T cells enriched from blood (not recorded which). These receptors came from a woman aged 18-30 years who had recovered from COVID-19.

V is TRBV7-2 and J is TRBJ2-2; D is perhaps TRBD2 (6 bases). Germline CDR1 SGHTA, CDR2 FQGNSA. The CDR3 loop spans 13 amino acids. Trimming pared 2 bases from V and 9 bases from J, leaving 10 bases between. In nucleotides, the CDR3 is TGTGCCAGCAGCTTACGGGGGAACAGGGAGCTGTTTTTT. Translated: CASSLRGNRELFF. Variable domain in full (rest from reference TRBV7-2 and TRBJ2-2): GAGVSQSPSNKVTEKGKDVELRCDPISGHTALYWYRQSLGQGLEFLIYFQGNSAPDKSGLPSDRFSAERTGGSVSTLTIQRTQQEDSAVYLCASSLRGNRELFFGEGSRLTVL.

The rearrangement uses TRBV18 and TRBJ2-1; TRBD2 agrees at 9 bases. CDR1 KGHSH and CDR2 LQKENI come from the germline V gene. The CDR3 is made up of 16 amino acids. The ends lost 3 bases at V and 4 bases at J; junction bases unmatched: 7. This CDR3 is CASSPREGGVYNEQFF. The CDR3 region has the DNA TGTGCCAGCTCACCGCGGGAGGGCGGGGTATACAATGAGCAGTTCTTC.

The chain carries TRBV28 and TRBJ1-2; 9 nucleotides match TRBD1. This CDR3 spans 13 amino acids. V was clipped by 4 bases and J by 8 bases; unmatched bases: 5. Germline lookup yields CDR1 MDHEN and CDR2 SYDVKM. The CDR3, as DNA: TGTGCCAGCAGTTCCTGGACAGGGGAGGGCTACACCTTC. Its protein is CASSSWTGEGYTF.